This T cell receptor beta chain stems from a study of blood T cell repertoires in COVID-19. At the level of the study: Some COVID-19 samples were acute and others convalescent; all came from the United States, Italy and Spain. T cells, B-cell-depleted T cells, or PBMCs provided the cDNA or gDNA that served as material.

In the original workflow: Amplification from reference gene primers served as the basis for estimated nucleated cell counts. TCRdb's table, derived via immunoSEQ multiplex PCR, lists solely in-frame clones and lacks some. The V and J calls and clone size are taken from that table; D and trimming were inferred from the DNA. The table has fewer than 85,000 clones, roughly 70% seen once. The CDR3 is made up of 15 amino acids. V was clipped by 3 bases and J by 7 bases, with 18 bases between them. Germline lookup yields CDR1 MGHRA and CDR2 YSYEKL. Sequences were obtained from peripheral blood. This sequence joins TRBV4-1 and TRBJ1-2; D not certain. The receptor's source is a human donor with acute or convalescent COVID-19. The donor label of this sample is uncertain. The CDR3 DNA sequence: TGCGCCAGCAGCCACTACCCGACCAGGCCCCCTGGCTACACCTTC. It codes for CASSHYPTRPPGYTF.